Listed here are 10 T cell receptor beta chains from one sample, sequenced in a study of blood T cell repertoires in COVID-19. Here immunoSEQ multiplex PCR was the method, and the copy in TCRdb shows in-frame clones only, minus some. The repertoire has 250,000 or so clones, 70% to 85% of them found once; the top ten carry over 1.5%. The specimen sequenced was peripheral blood. Receptor source: a woman at least 80 years old with acute or convalescent COVID-19.

This chain uses TRBV18 with TRBJ2-5, with a possible D match to TRBD1 (6 bases). This CDR3 is 14 amino acids long. Trimming shortened V by 3 bases and J by 2 bases, and 10 bases separated the two germline ends. Germline-derived CDR1 and CDR2 are KGHSH and LQKENI. CDR3 in DNA: TGTGCCAGCTCACCCTTAGACAGGCAAGAGACCCAGTACTTC. It is translated as CASSPLDRQETQYF.

The count of this clone is one. Since a much larger clone is just one base distant, this may be a read error. This chain links TRBV5-1 with TRBJ1-1; the D is unclear. CDR3 length: 13 amino acids. Trimming removed 0 bases from V and 1 base from J, with 4 bases in between. Germline V gene data show CDR1 as SGHRS and CDR2 as YFSETQ. DNA for the CDR3: TGCGCCAGCAGCTTGGAAGCGAACACTGAAGCTTTCTTT. Its translation: CASSLEANTEAFF.

In nucleotides, the CDR3 is TGCAGCGTTGGCCGACAGGCCCAGAACACTGAAGCTTTCTTT. Encoded protein: CSVGRQAQNTEAFF. V and J are TRBV29-1 and TRBJ1-1; maybe TRBD1 (6 bases). Per germline, CDR1 SQVTM and CDR2 ANQGSEA. Trimming removed 4 bases from V and 1 base from J, with 13 bases in between. The length of the CDR3 is 14 residues.

The chain carries TRBV20-1 and TRBJ2-3, with 10 nucleotides matching TRBD2. With 3 bases clipped from V and 4 bases from J, the junction kept 10 bases outside the gene matches. The CDR3 consists of 16 residues. Germline V lookup: CDR1 DFQATT, CDR2 SNEGSKA (reference sequence). As DNA, the CDR3 is TGCAGTGCTAGTGGTGTCAGCGGGAGGGCCGCAGATACGCAGTATTTT. Protein sequence: CSASGVSGRAADTQYF.

The chain uses TRBV28 and TRBJ1-4; no reliable D call. Trimming removed 5 bases at V and 0 bases at J, with 7 bases between. The CDR3 runs to 14 residues. Germline V gene sequence: CDR1 MDHEN, CDR2 SYDVKM. The CDR3 region has the DNA TGTGCCAGCAGTACTAACCCAACTAATGAAAAACTGTTTTTT. Protein sequence: CASSTNPTNEKLFF.

The V and J genes are TRBV27 and TRBJ2-5; 12 bases fit TRBD2. CDR3 size: 15 residues. Germline trimming cut 3 bases from V and 5 bases from J; bases unmatched to any gene: 4. Germline loops: CDR1 MNHEY, CDR2 SMNVEV (reference sequence). DNA of the CDR3: TGTGCCAGCAGTTTCACTAGCGGGGGGTGGGAGACCCAGTACTTC. Translated: CASSFTSGGWETQYF.

The CDR3 spells CASSKVPGHNTEAFF. Written as DNA, the CDR3 is TGTGCCAGCAGCAAAGTTCCGGGACATAACACTGAAGCTTTCTTT. The chain carries TRBV21-1 and TRBJ1-1; the tabulated D call, TRBD1, remains unverified against the DNA. TRBV21-1 counts as a pseudogene. CDR3 length equals 15 residues.

This clone was counted a single time. One base away lies a much larger clone, so this may be a sequencing read error. J is TRBJ2-7 and V is TRBV5-4, with 10 bases that match TRBD2. With V trimmed by 4 bases and J by 1 base, 2 bases remained unmatched. CDR1 is SGHNT, CDR2 YYREEE, per germline (reference sequence). CDR3 length: 14 amino acids. Here the CDR3 DNA reads TGTGCCAGCAGCCCTAGCGGGAGTTCCTACGAGCAGTACTTC. Its protein is CASSPSGSSYEQYF.

This chain connects TRBV7-2 to TRBJ1-4; 8 bases match TRBD1. The germline gives CDR1 SGHTA, CDR2 FQGNSA. This CDR3 contains 13 residues. J gave up 8 bases and V 6 bases, and 5 bases lay outside the gene matches. CDR3 coding DNA: TGTGCCAGCAGAGGACAGGGTGTAGAAAAACTGTTTTTT. Its translation: CASRGQGVEKLFF.

This chain joins TRBV18 and TRBJ1-1, with TRBD1 as a possible D gene (6 bases). The CDR3 contains 15 residues. V shed 2 bases and J shed 2 bases, with 12 bases lying between them. Germline CDR1 KGHSH, CDR2 LQKENI. CDR3 coding DNA: TGTGCCAGCTCACCATACTCTGGGGGCAACACTGAAGCTTTCTTT. Its translation: CASSPYSGGNTEAFF. Filled out from reference TRBV18 and TRBJ1-1, the complete variable domain reads NAGVMQNPRHLVRRRGQEARLRCSPMKGHSHVYWYRQLPEEGLKFMVYLQKENIIDESGMPKERFSAEFPKEGPSILRIQQVVRGDSAAYFCASSPYSGGNTEAFFGQGTRLTVV.